This entry is about one T cell receptor (beta chain). Germline V lookup: CDR1 LGHNA, CDR2 YSLEER. Trimming cost V 0 bases and J 5 bases; bases outside gene matches: 3. There are 16 residues in the CDR3. Per the original methods: Reference gene primers were amplified, and this amplification served to estimate nucleated cell counts. Sequenced by immunoSEQ multiplex PCR; TCRdb stores in-frame clones only, minus some. The V and J calls and clone size are taken from that table; D and trimming were inferred from the DNA. The sample contains more than 150,000 clones, 70% to 90% of which appear only once. The data were obtained in a study of blood T cell repertoires in COVID-19. Whole-study context: Samples representing acute and convalescent COVID-19 were sourced from the United States, Italy and Spain.

The sequenced sample consisted of peripheral blood. The sequence was collected from a woman older than 75 with acute or convalescent COVID-19. This sequence joins TRBV4-3 and TRBJ1-4, with 10 bases that match TRBD1. CDR3 coding DNA: TGCGCCAGCAGCCAAGATACGGGACAGGGGAATGAAAAACTGTTTTTT. It yields the protein CASSQDTGQGNEKLFF.